The clone carrying this T cell receptor beta chain was observed many times. Its antigen remains unidentified. The method for making cDNA was 5'RACE, and it used 10-nucleotide random UMIs. TCRdb reprocessed the 5' RACE reads via MiXCR and lists one record per CDR3 protein. The sample consists of approximately 87,000 distinct CDR3 sequences, 13% to 15% of them appearing once. Healthy control samples came from blood bank volunteers in Maryland, USA. 2 million unsorted PBMCs were stored in RNAlater at -80 °C before RNA extraction. This sample is drawn from a study of neurological immune-mediated disorders. Study-wide results and caveats: Expanded clones shared no identical CDR3 amino acid sequences across subjects, which suggested private TCR-beta repertoires in all groups.

Germline CDR1 reads SGHDT; CDR2 reads YYEEEE. The CDR3 spans 15 residues. Between the trimmed V and J ends, which lost 6 bases and 4 bases, there was a span of 17 bases. This chain links TRBV5-6 with TRBJ2-1, with D possibly matching TRBD1 (6 bases). Sequencing input: PBMCs. This TCR was recovered from a woman aged 50 to 65 in good health. The CDR3 is CASTLSDRPYNEQFF. The DNA for the CDR3 is TGTGCCAGCACCCTTTCCGACAGGCCGTACAATGAGCAGTTCTTC.